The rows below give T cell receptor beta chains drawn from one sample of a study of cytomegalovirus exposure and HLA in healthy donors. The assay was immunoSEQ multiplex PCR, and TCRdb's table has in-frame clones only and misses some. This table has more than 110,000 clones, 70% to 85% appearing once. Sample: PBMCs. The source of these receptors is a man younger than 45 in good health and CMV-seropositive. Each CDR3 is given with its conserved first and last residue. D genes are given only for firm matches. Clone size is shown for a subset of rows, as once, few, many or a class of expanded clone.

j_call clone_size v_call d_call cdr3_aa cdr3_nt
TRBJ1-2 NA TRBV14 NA CASSGGNYGYTF TGTGCCAGCAGCGGGGGGAACTATGGCTACACCTTC
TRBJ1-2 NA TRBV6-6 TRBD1 CASRKGQGDGYTF TGTGCCAGCAGGAAGGGACAGGGGGATGGCTACACCTTC
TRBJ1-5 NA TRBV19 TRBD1 CASSGTGGGQPQHF TGTGCCAGTAGCGGGACAGGGGGAGGTCAGCCCCAGCATTTT
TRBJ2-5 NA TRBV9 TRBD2 CASSVGGSGREETQYF TGTGCCAGCAGCGTAGGGGGTAGCGGGAGGGAAGAGACCCAGTACTTC
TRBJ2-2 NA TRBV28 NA CASRPGGTANTGELFF TGTGCCAGCAGACCCGGAGGGACCGCGAACACCGGGGAGCTGTTTTTT
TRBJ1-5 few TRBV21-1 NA CASSKAPGYSNQPQHF TGTGCCAGCAGCAAAGCGCCAGGTTATAGCAATCAGCCCCAGCATTTT
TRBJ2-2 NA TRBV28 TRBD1 CASSSPGQGEGGELFF TGTGCCAGCAGTTCCCCCGGACAGGGAGAGGGCGGGGAGCTGTTTTTT
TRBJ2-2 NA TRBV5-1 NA CASSLLTDNTGELFF TGCGCCAGCAGCTTGCTGACAGACAACACCGGGGAGCTGTTTTTT
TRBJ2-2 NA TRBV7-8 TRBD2 CASSRTGGLIGTGELFF TGTGCCAGCAGCCGGACGGGGGGGCTGATTGGGACCGGGGAGCTGTTTTTT
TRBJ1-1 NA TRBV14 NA CASSQDRGRYSEAFF TGTGCCAGCAGCCAAGATAGGGGTCGGTATTCTGAAGCTTTCTTT
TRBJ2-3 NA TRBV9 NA CASSPQAGLRTDTQYF TGTGCCAGCAGCCCCCAGGCGGGGTTACGCACAGATACGCAGTATTTT
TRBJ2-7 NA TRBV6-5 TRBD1 CASARDRGIHEQYF TGTGCCAGCGCCCGGGACAGGGGTATCCACGAGCAGTACTTC
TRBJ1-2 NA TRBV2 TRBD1 CATRDRRYGYTF TGTGCCACCCGGGACAGGAGATATGGCTACACCTTC
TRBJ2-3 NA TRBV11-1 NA CASSRTENTDTQYF TGTGCCAGCAGCCGGACAGAGAACACAGATACGCAGTATTTT
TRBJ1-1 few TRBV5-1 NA CASARDTRGTEAFF TGCGCCAGCGCACGGGACACGAGGGGCACTGAAGCTTTCTTT
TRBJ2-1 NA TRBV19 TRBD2 CATLKSHGLALSSYNEQFF TGTGCCACCTTGAAATCTCACGGACTAGCACTGAGCTCCTACAATGAGCAGTTCTTC
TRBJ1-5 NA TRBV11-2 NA CASSLQVDQPQHF TGTGCCAGCAGCTTGCAAGTAGATCAGCCCCAGCATTTT
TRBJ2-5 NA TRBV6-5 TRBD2 CASRPGGGSQETQYF TGTGCCAGCCGCCCGGGCGGGGGGTCCCAAGAGACCCAGTACTTC
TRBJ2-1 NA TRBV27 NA CASSSTPVGPPEQFF TGTGCCAGCAGTTCGACGCCGGTGGGCCCTCCTGAGCAGTTCTTC
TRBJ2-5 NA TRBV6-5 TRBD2 CASSYEGLGRETQYF TGTGCCAGCAGTTACGAGGGACTAGGTAGAGAGACCCAGTACTTC
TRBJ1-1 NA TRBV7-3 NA CASSPGSVTEAFF TGTGCCAGCAGCCCAGGGTCGGTAACTGAAGCTTTCTTT
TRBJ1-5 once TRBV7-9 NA CASSLGQYQPQHF TGTGCCAGCAGCTTGGGACAATATCAGCCCCAGCATTTT
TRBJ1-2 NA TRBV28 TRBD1 CASSTGQGGYGYTF TGTGCCAGCAGTACAGGACAGGGCGGCTATGGCTACACCTTC
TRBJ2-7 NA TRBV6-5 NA CASSYYPDKSYEQYF TGTGCCAGCAGTTACTATCCTGACAAATCCTACGAGCAGTACTTC
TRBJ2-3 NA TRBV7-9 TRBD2 CASSLGGLAGDTQYF TGTGCCAGCAGCTTAGGTGGACTAGCGGGAGATACGCAGTATTTT
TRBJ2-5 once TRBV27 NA CASRKNRATQETQYF TGTGCCAGCAGAAAAAACAGGGCCACTCAAGAGACCCAGTACTTC
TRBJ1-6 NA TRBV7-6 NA CASSLAIGSPLHF TGTGCCAGCAGCTTAGCGATCGGTTCACCCCTCCACTTT
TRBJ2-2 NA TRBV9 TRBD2 CASSPDIFGTSPGELFF TGTGCCAGCAGCCCGGACATCTTCGGGACTAGCCCCGGGGAGCTGTTTTTT
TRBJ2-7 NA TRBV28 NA CASSFLGAGNEQYF TGTGCCAGCAGTTTTTTGGGGGCGGGCAACGAGCAGTACTTC
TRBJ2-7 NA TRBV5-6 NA CASSLGGPGAGEQYF TGTGCCAGCAGCTTGGGAGGTCCAGGGGCTGGCGAGCAGTACTTC
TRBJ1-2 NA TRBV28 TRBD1 CASRKTGVYGYTF TGTGCCAGCCGTAAGACAGGGGTATATGGCTACACCTTC
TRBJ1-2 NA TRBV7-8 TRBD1 CASSPRDRGSIGYTF TGTGCCAGCAGCCCCCGGGACAGGGGTTCGATTGGCTACACCTTC
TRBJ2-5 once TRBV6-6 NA CASSNPPGLGEQYF TGTGCCAGCAGTAATCCCCCGGGACTGGGGGAGCAGTACTTC
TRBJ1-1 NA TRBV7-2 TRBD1 CASSPGQGKILGTEAFF TGTGCCAGCAGCCCTGGACAGGGTAAAATTTTGGGCACTGAAGCTTTCTTT
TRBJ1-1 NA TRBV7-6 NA CASSSAGGDTEAFF TGTGCCAGCAGTTCGGCCGGGGGGGACACTGAAGCTTTCTTT
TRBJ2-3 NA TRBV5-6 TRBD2 CAGRSWTSGKGTQYF TGTGCCGGACGGTCGTGGACTAGCGGGAAAGGTACGCAGTATTTT